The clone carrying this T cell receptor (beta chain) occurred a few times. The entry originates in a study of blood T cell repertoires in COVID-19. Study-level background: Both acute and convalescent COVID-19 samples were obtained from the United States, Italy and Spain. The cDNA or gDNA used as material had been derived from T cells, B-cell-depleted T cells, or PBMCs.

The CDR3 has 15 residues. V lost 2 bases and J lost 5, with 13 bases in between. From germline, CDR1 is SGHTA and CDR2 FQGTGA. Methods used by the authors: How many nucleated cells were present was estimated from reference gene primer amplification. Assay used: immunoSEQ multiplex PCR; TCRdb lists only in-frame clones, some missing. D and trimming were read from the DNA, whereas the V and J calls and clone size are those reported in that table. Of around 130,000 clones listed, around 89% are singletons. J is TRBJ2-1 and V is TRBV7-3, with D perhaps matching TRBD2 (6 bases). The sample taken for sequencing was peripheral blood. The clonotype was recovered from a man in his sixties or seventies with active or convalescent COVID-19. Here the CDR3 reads CASSLYGLHDNEQFF. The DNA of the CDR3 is TGTGCCAGCAGCTTATATGGACTACACGACAATGAGCAGTTCTTC.